Below, one T cell receptor (beta chain) is given with its context. The data stem from a study of T cell changes during pregnancy in multiple sclerosis. V gave up 4 bases and J gave up 7 bases, with 15 bases separating them. The CDR3 length is 14 residues. The germline gives CDR1 SGHKS, CDR2 YYEKEE (reference sequence). The assay was immunoSEQ multiplex PCR, and TCRdb's table has in-frame clones only and misses some. The sample shows 25,000 to 30,000 clones, 89% of them seen only once. This TCR came from a female donor with multiple sclerosis, enrolled in a pregnancy study. The sample consisted of CD4+ T cells from peripheral blood mononuclear cells, taken in the second trimester of pregnancy. The chain has TRBV5-5 and TRBJ1-5, with D possibly matching TRBD1 (5 bases). The DNA of the CDR3 is TGTGCCAGCAGCCCGACAGAACGGGGGCAGCCCCAGCATTTT. This sequence encodes CASSPTERGQPQHF.